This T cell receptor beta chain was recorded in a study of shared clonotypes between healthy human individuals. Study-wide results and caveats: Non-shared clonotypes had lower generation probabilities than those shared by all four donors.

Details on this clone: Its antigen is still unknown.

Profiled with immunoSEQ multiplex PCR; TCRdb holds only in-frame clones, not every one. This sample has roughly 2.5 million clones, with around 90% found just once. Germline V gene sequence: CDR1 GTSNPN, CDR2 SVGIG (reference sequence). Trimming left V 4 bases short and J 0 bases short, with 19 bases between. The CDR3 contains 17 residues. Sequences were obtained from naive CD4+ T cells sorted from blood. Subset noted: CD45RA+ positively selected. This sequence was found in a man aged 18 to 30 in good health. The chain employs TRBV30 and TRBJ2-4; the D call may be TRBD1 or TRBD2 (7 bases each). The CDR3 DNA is TGTGCCTGGACCAGGGGGGGACCGAGACTAGCCAAAAACATTCAGTACTTC. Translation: CAWTRGGPRLAKNIQYF.